This T cell receptor beta chain was captured in a study of blood T cell repertoires in COVID-19. Libraries were prepared by immunoSEQ multiplex PCR; TCRdb keeps only in-frame clonotypes and omits some of them. The repertoire holds about 280,000 clones, with roughly four fifths as singletons. Exposed participants came across a COVID-19 case within 2 weeks before study entry. CDR1 and CDR2 (germline): SGDLS, YYNGEE. The CDR3 totals 15 residues. V was cut by 2 bases and J by 3 bases, with 15 bases left in between. This clone was seen a few times. The source is a man between 40 and 49 years old who had been exposed to COVID-19. The rearrangement joins TRBV9 to TRBJ2-7; D remains unclear. The sequencing sample was made of PBMCs or T cells enriched from blood (not recorded which). DNA of the CDR3: TGTGCCAGCAGCGTGGTTTCCGGTCCGAGCTACGAGCAGTACTTC. Protein: CASSVVSGPSYEQYF.